A single sample is the source of the 14 T cell receptor beta chains below, sequenced in a study of blood T cell repertoires in COVID-19. Clones were sequenced by immunoSEQ multiplex PCR, and TCRdb holds only the in-frame ones, with some missing. The table shows 300,000 to 350,000 clones, with 70% to 90% occurring only once. Sequences were obtained from PBMCs or T cells enriched from blood (not recorded which). The receptors stem from a man aged 25-45 years who had recovered from COVID-19.

The rearrangement links TRBV9 to TRBJ1-2, with TRBD1 matching 8 bases. V lost 4 bases and J lost 2; bases outside the gene matches: 4. CDR1 is SGDLS and CDR2 is YYNGEE in the germline V gene. CDR3 length equals 14 residues. CDR3 sequence: CASSPRQGNYGYTF. The CDR3 DNA follows: TGTGCCAGCAGCCCCCGACAGGGGAACTATGGCTACACCTTC.

This chain connects TRBV2 to TRBJ1-6; D is possibly TRBD1 (5 bases). The germline V gene has CDR1 SNHLY and CDR2 FYNNEI. Trimming pared 4 bases from V and 9 bases from J, leaving 19 bases between. There are 16 residues in the CDR3. DNA of the CDR3: TGTGCCAGCAGTGTGGGTGGGGCAGGGTCTGGTTCACCCCTCCACTTT. Translating gives CASSVGGAGSGSPLHF. Combining the CDR3 with reference TRBV2 and TRBJ1-6 gives the whole variable domain EPEVTQTPSHQVTQMGQEVILRCVPISNHLYFYWYRQILGQKVEFLVSFYNNEISEKSEIFDDQFSVERPDGSNFTLKIRSTKLEDSAMYFCASSVGGAGSGSPLHFGNGTRLTVT.

The chain links TRBV5-1 to TRBJ2-1; TRBD2 matches 8 bases. CDR1 is SGHRS, CDR2 YFSETQ, per germline. The CDR3 runs 15 residues. V shed 0 bases and J 4 bases; nucleotides not matched to a gene: 3. The chain's CDR3 is CASSLAGGGYNEQFF. The CDR3, as DNA: TGCGCCAGCAGCTTGGCTGGCGGGGGGTACAATGAGCAGTTCTTC. Full variable domain (missing parts from reference TRBV5-1 and TRBJ2-1): KAGVTQTPRYLIKTRGQQVTLSCSPISGHRSVSWYQQTPGQGLQFLFEYFSETQRNKGNFPGRFSGRQFSNSRSEMNVSTLELGDSALYLCASSLAGGGYNEQFFGPGTRLTVL.

This chain uses TRBV7-8 with TRBJ2-2; TRBD1 is a possible D gene (6 bases). The V gene's germline CDR1 is SGHVS and CDR2 FQNEAQ. There are 19 residues in the CDR3. Trimming shortened V by 7 bases and J by 2 bases, and 26 bases separated the two germline ends. In nucleotides, the CDR3 is TGTGCCAGCATCCTGGGGGCCCCCGATACGTTAACTAACACCGGGGAGCTGTTTTTT. The encoded protein is CASILGAPDTLTNTGELFF.

The chain couples TRBV6-4 to TRBJ1-1, with 7 bases that match TRBD1. V lost 5 bases and J lost 4; bases outside the gene matches: 10. The germline gives CDR1 MRHNA, CDR2 SNTAGT. The length of the CDR3 is 15 residues. The CDR3 region is CASSPSGGFGTEAFF. The CDR3 region has the DNA TGTGCCAGCAGTCCTTCAGGGGGTTTCGGCACTGAAGCTTTCTTT.

The chain recombines TRBV6-5 with TRBJ2-5, with a possible D match to TRBD1 (6 bases). V was cut by 7 bases and J by 5 bases, with 20 bases left in between. The CDR3 runs 15 residues. Germline V gene data show CDR1 as MNHEY and CDR2 as SVGAGI. The DNA for the CDR3 is TGTGCCAGCACCCTACAAGCTGGGGGCAAGGAGACCCAGTACTTC. This translates into CASTLQAGGKETQYF.

The rearrangement uses TRBV5-6 and TRBJ2-1; TRBD1 matches 7 bases. The V and J ends lost 5 bases and 6 bases, in that order; junction bases with no gene match: 8. CDR3 length: 14 amino acids. Germline V gives CDR1 SGHDT, CDR2 YYEEEE. As DNA, the CDR3 is TGTGCCAGCAGATTCGACAGGGTTTCCAATGAGCAGTTCTTC. This encodes CASRFDRVSNEQFF.

V gene TRBV3-1 (or the pseudogene TRBV3-2) combines with J gene TRBJ2-2; no firm D call. This CDR3 is built from 15 residues. Trimming stripped 4 bases from V and 8 bases from J, with 17 bases between. Germline CDR1 reads LGHDT; CDR2 reads YNNKEL (reference sequence). CDR3 DNA sequence: TGTGCCAGCAGCCCTTCCCGACTGGTTTCAGGGGAGCTGTTTTTT. This translates into CASSPSRLVSGELFF.

This clone was observed a handful of times. The chain has TRBV7-2 and TRBJ1-3; D is uncertain. The V end was cut by 5 bases, the J end by 2 bases, with 7 bases between. The CDR3 runs 13 residues. Germline assignment: CDR1 SGHTA and CDR2 FQGNSA. The CDR3 bases are TGTGCCAGCAGCCCTAGGACTGGAAACACCATATATTTT. Protein product: CASSPRTGNTIYF.

The chain employs TRBV5-1 and TRBJ2-7; 12 bases map to TRBD1. The CDR3 is made up of 16 amino acids. V lost 4 bases and J lost 7; bases outside the gene matches: 12. The germline V gene encodes CDR1 SGHRS and CDR2 YFSETQ. CDR3 residues: CASSQGKGQGAREQYF. In nucleotides, the CDR3 is TGCGCCAGCAGCCAAGGAAAGGGACAGGGGGCGCGGGAGCAGTACTTC. Full variable domain (missing parts from reference TRBV5-1 and TRBJ2-7): KAGVTQTPRYLIKTRGQQVTLSCSPISGHRSVSWYQQTPGQGLQFLFEYFSETQRNKGNFPGRFSGRQFSNSRSEMNVSTLELGDSALYLCASSQGKGQGAREQYFGPGTRLTVT.

The chain employs TRBV2 and TRBJ2-5; tentatively, D is TRBD1 (6 bases). Deletions cut 8 bases from V and 4 bases from J, with 14 bases between. The length of the CDR3 is 13 residues. Germline CDR1 reads SNHLY; CDR2 reads FYNNEI. DNA of the CDR3: TGTGCCAGCCGAGGGGGATTAGGAGAGACCCAGTACTTC. Protein: CASRGGLGETQYF.

This clone has a single count. The V and J genes are TRBV12-3 or TRBV12-4 and TRBJ1-2, with TRBD1 as a possible D gene (6 bases). The CDR3 extends over 13 amino acids. The germline V and J ends were trimmed by 3 bases and 4 bases, with 9 bases remaining between them. The chain's CDR3 is CASSLWTVYGYTF. As DNA, the CDR3 is TGTGCCAGCAGTTTGTGGACAGTCTATGGCTACACCTTC.

This sequence joins TRBV10-3 and TRBJ1-5; 7 nucleotides agree with TRBD1. The germline gives CDR1 ENHRY, CDR2 SYGVKD. The CDR3 covers 13 residues. The J segment lost 7 bases and the V segment lost 10 bases, leaving 10 bases of the junction unmatched. CDR3 nucleotides: TGTGCCAGCGGGACAGCGGCGTCCCAGCCCCAGCATTTT. This translates into CASGTAASQPQHF.

In its sample, this clone was seen once. J is TRBJ1-3 and V is TRBV30; D possibly corresponds to TRBD1 (5 bases). CDR1 is GTSNPN, CDR2 SVGIG, per germline (reference sequence). This CDR3 is 13 amino acids long. The V end was cut by 0 bases, the J end by 4 bases, with 7 bases between. The CDR3 sequence: CAWSVQAGNTIYF. The CDR3 DNA follows: TGTGCCTGGAGTGTACAGGCAGGAAACACCATATATTTT.